Below are 21 T cell receptor beta chains sequenced from a single sample in a study of cytomegalovirus exposure and HLA in healthy donors. Assay used: immunoSEQ multiplex PCR; TCRdb lists only in-frame clones, some missing. This table holds 200,000 to 300,000 clones, 90% found once. The sample was PBMCs. These receptors were taken from a young woman in good health and CMV-seronegative.

In its sample, this clone was seen a few times. V gene TRBV7-3 combines with J gene TRBJ2-7; perhaps D is TRBD1 or TRBD2 (5 bases each). The CDR3 runs 13 residues. CDR1 is SGHTA, CDR2 FQGTGA, per germline. V lost 5 bases, J lost 3 bases, and 11 bases lay in between. CDR3 nucleotide sequence: TGTGCCAGCAGCGTCTCTGGGGGCTACGAGCAGTACTTC. Translated: CASSVSGGYEQYF.

The table lists this clone with a count of one. The chain is built from TRBV9 and TRBJ2-3, with a tentative D call TRBD2 (6 bases). The CDR3 is 14 amino acids. Germline V gene data show CDR1 as SGDLS and CDR2 as YYNGEE. The V and J ends lost 0 bases and 8 bases respectively, with 13 bases between them. The DNA of the CDR3 is TGTGCCAGCAGCGTAGGCGGGGTAGAAGGTACGCAGTATTTT. This encodes CASSVGGVEGTQYF.

J is TRBJ2-2 and V is TRBV5-1; D might be TRBD1 or TRBD2, each matching 5 bases. This CDR3 region has 16 residues. The V gene lost 0 bases and the J gene lost 9 bases, with 18 bases spanning the gap. The germline V gene encodes CDR1 SGHRS and CDR2 YFSETQ. CDR3 bases: TGCGCCAGCAGCTTGGTTCCGGGGACGGCAGGGCGGGAGCTGTTTTTT. Its translation is CASSLVPGTAGRELFF.

V gene TRBV29-1 combines with J gene TRBJ2-3; unclear D gene. This CDR3 comprises 10 residues. V was pared by 7 bases and J by 6 bases, with 8 bases between. The V gene's germline CDR1 is SQVTM and CDR2 ANQGSEA. The CDR3 DNA reads as TGCAGCGCTGTATATGATACGCAGTATTTT. Protein product: CSAVYDTQYF.

The chain combines TRBV4-2 with TRBJ2-1; 12 bases are shared with TRBD2. Trimming cost V 0 bases and J 6 bases; bases outside gene matches: 18. The CDR3 has 21 residues. Germline-derived CDR1 and CDR2 are LGHNA and YNFKEQ. The CDR3 sequence: CASSQDLGPSGRGTGSNEQFF. CDR3 coding DNA: TGTGCCAGCAGCCAAGACTTAGGCCCTAGCGGGAGGGGTACTGGATCCAATGAGCAGTTCTTC.

The chain couples TRBV28 to TRBJ2-7, with D perhaps TRBD1 (6 bases). The ends were cut back, 7 bases at V and 6 bases at J, with 22 bases in the middle. This CDR3 has 15 amino acids. CDR1 is MDHEN, CDR2 SYDVKM, per germline. CDR3 sequence reads: CASNPRDQWGREQYF. DNA of the CDR3: TGTGCCAGCAACCCTCGGGACCAATGGGGGCGCGAGCAGTACTTC. Full variable domain (rest looked up from reference TRBV28 and TRBJ2-7): DVKVTQSSRYLVKRTGEKVFLECVQDMDHENMFWYRQDPGLGLRLIYFSYDVKMKEKGDIPEGYSVSREKKERFSLILESASTNQTSMYLCASNPRDQWGREQYFGPGTRLTVT.

In this sample, this clone turned up a few times. The DNA for the CDR3 is TGTGCCAGCAGCTTATCCGGGACAGGAACCCGAGGGACCCAGTACTTC. Translating it yields CASSLSGTGTRGTQYF. The rearrangement links TRBV11-2 to TRBJ2-5; 8 bases fit TRBD1. The germline V gene has CDR1 SGHAT and CDR2 FQNNGV. This CDR3 is built from 16 residues. V lost 2 bases to trimming and J lost 7 bases; unmatched junction nucleotides: 12.

This clone was detected a few times. The chain employs TRBV25-1 and TRBJ2-7; tentatively, D is TRBD1 or TRBD2 (7 bases each). CDR3 size: 15 residues. CDR1 is MGHDK and CDR2 is SYGVNS in the germline V gene. V gave up 6 bases and J gave up 4 bases, with 19 bases separating them. DNA of the CDR3: TGTGCCAGCAGAGGTGAGGGGGCGGGAGCTTACGAGCAGTACTTC. Its translation is CASRGEGAGAYEQYF.

The CDR3 sequence: CASSPLITSTDTQYF. CDR3 nucleotides: TGTGCCAGCTCACCACTGATCACTAGCACAGATACGCAGTATTTT. The chain combines TRBV18 with TRBJ2-3, with D uncertain. V was clipped by 1 base and J by 0 bases, with 8 bases between them. CDR1 KGHSH and CDR2 LQKENI come from the germline V gene. CDR3 size: 15 residues.

V and J are TRBV4-2 and TRBJ2-1; D is ambiguous. The CDR3 consists of 16 residues. V was trimmed by 0 bases and J by 0 bases, leaving 9 bases between them. The germline V gene has CDR1 LGHNA and CDR2 YNFKEQ. CDR3 in DNA: TGTGCCAGCAGCCAAGATTACAGAGTCTCCTACAATGAGCAGTTCTTC. Translation gives CASSQDYRVSYNEQFF.

This chain uses TRBV28 with TRBJ1-5, with D maybe TRBD1 (5 bases). Germline V gene lookup returns CDR1 MDHEN and CDR2 SYDVKM. The CDR3 totals 15 residues. V was clipped by 8 bases and J by 2 bases, with 16 bases between them. The CDR3 sequence is CASLVGGEGNQPQHF. Written as DNA, the CDR3 is TGTGCCAGCTTGGTAGGAGGGGAGGGCAATCAGCCCCAGCATTTT.

Notes on this clone: In the same sample, other DNA sequences code for this CDR3. The V gene is TRBV19, the J gene TRBJ2-3; D not certain. The V gene's germline CDR1 is LNHDA and CDR2 SQIVND (reference sequence). The V end was cut by 3 bases, the J end by 6 bases, with 4 bases between. The length of the CDR3 is 11 residues. CDR3 loop: CASSIGDTQYF. CDR3 bases: TGTGCCAGTAGTATCGGGGATACGCAGTATTTT.

This sequence joins TRBV6-1 and TRBJ2-7; D possibly matches TRBD1 or TRBD2 (5 bases each). The ends were cut back, 3 bases at V and 2 bases at J, with 17 bases in the middle. CDR1 is MNHNS, CDR2 SASEGT, per germline. CDR3 length equals 16 residues. CDR3 nucleotides: TGTGCCAGCAGTGATTGGGGTGGGGGACCCACCTACGAGCAGTACTTC. It codes for CASSDWGGGPTYEQYF.

This clone was seen once. This sequence joins TRBV29-1 and TRBJ2-2; unclear D gene. The length of the CDR3 is 12 residues. Trimming pared 4 bases from V and 1 base from J, leaving 4 bases between. Germline CDR1 reads SQVTM; CDR2 reads ANQGSEA. DNA of the CDR3: TGCAGCGTTGTTCGGAACACCGGGGAGCTGTTTTTT. Amino acid sequence: CSVVRNTGELFF.

The chain couples TRBV7-9 to TRBJ2-1; TRBD2 might be the D (5 bases). CDR1 is SEHNR and CDR2 is FQNEAQ in the germline V gene (reference sequence). The CDR3 loop spans 13 amino acids. Trimming removed 3 bases from V and 7 bases from J, with 10 bases in between. CDR3 DNA: TGTGCCAGCAGCTTTAGCGTGGTAAATGAGCAGTTCTTC. Translated, it gives CASSFSVVNEQFF.

This clone has just a few counts. The chain has TRBV9 and TRBJ2-4; unclear D gene. The germline V and J ends were trimmed by 4 bases and 9 bases, with 17 bases remaining between them. The length of the CDR3 is 14 residues. Per the germline V gene, CDR1 is SGDLS and CDR2 is YYNGEE. In nucleotides, the CDR3 is TGTGCCAGCAGCCCAGCGCTCAGCCAAAGCATTCAGTACTTC. As protein: CASSPALSQSIQYF.

The genes are TRBV5-1 and TRBJ2-1; tentative D call: TRBD2 (5 bases). Germline assignment: CDR1 SGHRS and CDR2 YFSETQ. The CDR3 contains 14 residues. The V end was cut by 6 bases, the J end by 8 bases, with 18 bases between. Here the CDR3 DNA reads TGCGCCAGCAAATCGGACTTCCCATCGGATGAGCAGTTCTTC. Translated, it gives CASKSDFPSDEQFF.

The chain combines TRBV15 with TRBJ1-5, with D perhaps TRBD1 (5 bases). Germline CDR1 and CDR2: LNHNV and YYDKDF (reference sequence). Trimming took off 3 bases at V and 3 bases at J, with 12 bases between the two ends. This CDR3 comprises 15 residues. The CDR3 DNA reads TGTGCCACCAGCAGTTACAGGACTGACAATCAGCCCCAGCATTTT. This encodes CATSSYRTDNQPQHF.

The CDR3 spells CASTSRTGSQPQHF. For the CDR3, the DNA is TGTGCCAGTACCTCTAGGACAGGATCTCAGCCCCAGCATTTT. This chain links TRBV19 with TRBJ1-5; 7 nucleotides align to TRBD1. Germline V gene lookup returns CDR1 LNHDA and CDR2 SQIVND (reference sequence). J was trimmed by 6 bases and V by 7 bases; bases with no gene match: 9. CDR3 length equals 14 residues.

V is TRBV7-2 and J is TRBJ2-7, with TRBD2 identical over 10 bases. The CDR3 sequence is 15 residues long. V lost 4 bases and J lost 8; bases outside the gene matches: 11. The germline CDR1 and CDR2 sequences are SGHTA and FQGNSA. For the CDR3, the DNA is TGTGCCAGCAGCTCTCCGGGGAGCGGGAGGGCAAAGCAGTACTTC. Protein product: CASSSPGSGRAKQYF.

The V call is TRBV6-1, the J call TRBJ2-1, with no clear D. This CDR3 is built from 14 residues. Trimming cost V 0 bases and J 7 bases, with 10 bases left between them. The germline V gene encodes CDR1 MNHNS and CDR2 SASEGT. CDR3 DNA sequence: TGTGCCAGCAGTGAAGCTGGGGTTCGGAATGAGCAGTTCTTC. It specifies CASSEAGVRNEQFF.